A single T cell receptor (beta chain) is shown here with its context. The data stem from a study of blood T cell repertoires in COVID-19. For the study at large: Samples of COVID-19 (acute and convalescent) were obtained from the United States, Italy and Spain.

With 2 bases removed from V and 6 bases from J, the gap between germline ends came to 11 bases. The CDR3 runs to 14 residues. Germline V lookup: CDR1 KGHSH, CDR2 LQKENI. Only in-frame clones appear in the TCRdb table, and some are missing; sequencing was by immunoSEQ multiplex PCR. The sample has about 85,000 clones, around 90% seen once. This receptor was taken from a woman aged 80 or older with active or convalescent COVID-19. Sequences were obtained from peripheral blood. The V and J genes are TRBV18 and TRBJ1-5, with D hard to call. The CDR3 here is CASSPGSAGQPQHF. DNA for the CDR3: TGTGCCAGCTCACCAGGCAGTGCGGGTCAGCCCCAGCATTTT.